The source of this T cell receptor beta chain is a study of CD4 T cells in relation to SARS-CoV-2 and coronaviruses. TCRdb's table, derived via immunoSEQ multiplex PCR, lists solely in-frame clones and lacks some. Among 25,000 to 35,000 clones, 60% to 85% were seen once, and the ten largest hold around 17%. The unexposed donors gave CD4+ T cells in about 2011-2018, prior to COVID-19. CD4+ T cells were isolated from the cells after about nine days of culture. Cultures received half-medium IL-2 refreshes on days 3 and 7. The table lists this clone with a count of one. What it binds is not known. The sample comprised CD4+ T cells from PBMCs, cultured in vitro. The sequence came from a human donor in good health.

The chain's CDR3 is CASSFYDEQYF. CDR3 nucleotides: TGTGCCAGCAGCTTCTATGACGAGCAGTACTTC. V and J are TRBV5-4 and TRBJ2-7; D remains ambiguous. CDR1 is SGHNT, CDR2 YYREEE, per germline (reference sequence). The CDR3 runs to 11 residues. V was clipped by 2 bases and J by 5 bases, with 5 bases between them.